This T cell receptor (beta chain) is from a study of T cells in Graves' hyperthyroidism and ophthalmopathy. The germline V and J ends were trimmed by 4 bases and 4 bases, with 11 bases remaining between them. The germline CDR1 and CDR2 sequences are MNHEY and SVGAGI. This CDR3 is built from 14 residues. The source material, RNA transcripts, was used to amplify TCR beta CDR3 regions. In the first-round RT-PCR of the TCR CDR3, the HTBI primer set was used. One entry per CDR3 protein results from TCRdb running MiXCR on the multiplex PCR reads. There are about 580,000 distinct CDR3 sequences in the sample; 35% to 55% occur only once, and around 7.7% lies in the top ten. This clonotype was counted ten times or more. The diagnoses drew upon clinical symptoms, serum thyroxine and TRAb, thyroid ultrasound and orbital computed tomography.

Sequenced sample: peripheral blood or thyroid tissue (not recorded which). This TCR came from a woman aged 18-30 years with Graves' hyperthyroidism. J is TRBJ1-5 and V is TRBV6-5; weak D call: TRBD1 (5 bases). The CDR3 reads CASSLRGRNQPQHF. Written as DNA, the CDR3 is TGTGCCAGCAGTTTAAGGGGTAGGAATCAGCCCCAGCATTTT.